These 11 T cell receptor beta chains originate from one sample sequenced in a study of cytomegalovirus exposure and HLA in healthy donors. Use of 60 Vbeta and 13 Jbeta primers characterized the PCR. Clones were read by immunoSEQ multiplex PCR, and TCRdb kept only the in-frame ones, dropping some. Among roughly 150,000 clones listed, around 85% were seen once. Sequencing input: PBMCs. The source is a man aged 45 to 65 in good health and CMV-seropositive.

The V and J genes are TRBV27 and TRBJ2-3, with D perhaps matching TRBD1 (6 bases). Germline V gene data show CDR1 as MNHEY and CDR2 as SMNVEV (reference sequence). The CDR3 has 15 amino acids. V dropped 5 bases and J dropped 2 bases, with 14 bases sitting between them. CDR3 region: CASSHRQAPTDTQYF. CDR3 nucleotides: TGTGCCAGCAGTCACCGACAGGCCCCCACAGATACGCAGTATTTT.

J is TRBJ2-5 and V is TRBV7-3; TRBD1 might be the D (5 bases). The CDR3 extends over 13 amino acids. V gave up 4 bases and J gave up 2 bases, with 8 bases separating them. CDR1 SGHTA and CDR2 FQGTGA come from the germline V gene. CDR3 sequence (DNA): TGTGCCAGCAGCTCTGGGGCTCAAGAGACCCAGTACTTC. It specifies CASSSGAQETQYF.

In its sample, this clone was seen once. V gene TRBV2 combines with J gene TRBJ1-1, with D unresolved. Per the germline V gene, CDR1 is SNHLY and CDR2 is FYNNEI. The CDR3 extends over 11 amino acids. Between the trimmed V and J ends, which lost 6 bases and 8 bases, there was a span of 10 bases. The CDR3 coding sequence is TGTGCCAGCAGCGGACTAGCCGAAGCTTTCTTT. It translates to CASSGLAEAFF.

V gene TRBV20-1 combines with J gene TRBJ2-1, with TRBD2 matching 7 bases. This CDR3 has 11 amino acids. CDR1 and CDR2 from the germline V gene are DFQATT and SNEGSKA (reference sequence). With V trimmed by 6 bases and J by 7 bases, 3 bases remained unmatched. The CDR3 DNA follows: TGCAGTGCGGTACTAGCGAATGAGCAGTTCTTC. Translated, it gives CSAVLANEQFF.

This sequence joins TRBV2 and TRBJ1-1; D unclear. V gave up 6 bases and J gave up 1 base, with 12 bases separating them. CDR3 length equals 14 residues. The germline CDR1 and CDR2 sequences are SNHLY and FYNNEI. The CDR3 reads CASRGASRNTEAFF. CDR3 in DNA: TGTGCCAGCAGGGGAGCTTCTAGGAACACTGAAGCTTTCTTT.

The chain combines TRBV5-5 with TRBJ2-7; TRBD2 matches at 8 bases. This CDR3 region has 16 residues. V gave up 4 bases and J gave up 0 bases; unmatched junction bases: 9. Per the germline V gene, CDR1 is SGHKS and CDR2 is YYEKEE (reference sequence). CDR3 loop: CASSQGLAGSSYEQYF. The CDR3 DNA follows: TGTGCCAGCAGCCAGGGCCTAGCGGGTAGCTCCTACGAGCAGTACTTC.

This clone was picked up one time. V is TRBV2 and J is TRBJ2-7; D unclear. CDR3 length: 13 residues. The V gene's germline CDR1 is SNHLY and CDR2 FYNNEI. With 4 bases removed from V and 1 base from J, the gap between germline ends came to 8 bases. CDR3 DNA sequence: TGTGCCAGCAGTGGCACAGCTTCCTACGAGCAGTACTTC. Its translation is CASSGTASYEQYF.

The chain recombines TRBV5-3 with TRBJ2-2; D might be TRBD2 (6 bases). Being an ORF, TRBV5-3 has a function that is uncertain. Trimming stripped 2 bases from V and 7 bases from J, with 18 bases between. The CDR3 extends over 16 amino acids. The CDR3 loop reads CARSFSGLPAVGELFF. CDR3 in DNA: TGTGCCAGAAGCTTCTCCGGACTACCCGCGGTCGGGGAGCTGTTTTTT.

The chain carries TRBV10-3 and TRBJ2-7, with TRBD1 as a possible D gene (6 bases). V was clipped by 3 bases and J by 4 bases, with 16 bases between them. The germline V gene encodes CDR1 ENHRY and CDR2 SYGVKD. This CDR3 comprises 15 residues. Here the CDR3 DNA reads TGTGCCATCAGTGAAGGTGGACAGCTCGAATACGAGCAGTACTTC. It codes for CAISEGGQLEYEQYF.

The chain links TRBV7-9 to TRBJ2-7; 9 bases are a match to TRBD1. The CDR3 covers 14 residues. With V trimmed by 4 bases and J by 2 bases, 3 bases remained unmatched. The germline gives CDR1 SEHNR, CDR2 FQNEAQ (reference sequence). This CDR3 is CASSSGTGTYEQYF. Written as DNA, the CDR3 is TGTGCCAGCAGCTCCGGGACAGGGACCTACGAGCAGTACTTC.

The CDR3 spells CASSRTGRMDTEAFF. Written as DNA, the CDR3 is TGTGCCAGCAGCAGGACAGGGAGAATGGACACTGAAGCTTTCTTT. The rearrangement joins TRBV6-1 to TRBJ1-1, with 8 bases identical to TRBD1. Germline V gene data show CDR1 as MNHNS and CDR2 as SASEGT. CDR3 length equals 15 residues. J lost 3 bases, V lost 6 bases, and 9 bases had no gene match.